One and the same sample provided the 8 T cell receptor beta chains below, sequenced in a study of shared clonotypes between healthy human individuals. Here immunoSEQ multiplex PCR was the method, and the copy in TCRdb shows in-frame clones only, minus some. Of about 2.3 million clones listed, 85% to 95% are singletons. The sequenced sample consisted of naive CD4+ T cells from PBMCs. Regarding subset: CD45RA+ positively selected. The receptors originated from a young man in good health. Some clones in this sample may be carry-over from other donors' samples.

The chain recombines TRBV5-1 with TRBJ2-7; no clear D. Between the trimmed V and J ends, which lost 7 bases and 4 bases, there was a span of 15 bases. Looked up from germline, CDR1 is SGHRS and CDR2 is YFSETQ. The CDR3 contains 13 residues. CDR3 region: CASGNAPNYEQYF. The CDR3 nucleotides are TGCGCCAGCGGAAATGCCCCCAATTACGAGCAGTACTTC.

J is TRBJ2-3 and V is TRBV7-2; 13 bases map to TRBD2. This CDR3 region has 16 residues. Germline trimming cut 5 bases from V and 8 bases from J; bases unmatched to any gene: 10. Germline CDR1 reads SGHTA; CDR2 reads FQGNSA. CDR3 nucleotide sequence: TGTGCCAGCAGCCCCAGCGGACTAGCGGGAGTGGTTACGCAGTATTTT. This sequence encodes CASSPSGLAGVVTQYF.

This clone was observed a single time. The chain recombines TRBV5-1 with TRBJ1-6, with 8 bases aligning to TRBD1. CDR3 length equals 14 residues. The ends lost 7 bases at V and 7 bases at J; junction bases unmatched: 7. The germline V gene has CDR1 SGHRS and CDR2 YFSETQ. This CDR3 reads CASRQGWENSPLHF. DNA of the CDR3: TGCGCCAGCCGACAGGGGTGGGAGAATTCACCCCTCCACTTT.

This chain links TRBV7-2 with TRBJ2-1; D remains unclear. Germline V gene data show CDR1 as SGHTA and CDR2 as FQGNSA. V was trimmed by 0 bases and J by 0 bases, leaving 9 bases between them. The CDR3 spans 16 residues. The CDR3 spells CASSLAVASSYNEQFF. CDR3 DNA: TGTGCCAGCAGCTTAGCGGTGGCCAGCTCCTACAATGAGCAGTTCTTC. The whole variable domain, remainder taken from reference TRBV7-2 and TRBJ2-1, is GAGVSQSPSNKVTEKGKDVELRCDPISGHTALYWYRQSLGQGLEFLIYFQGNSAPDKSGLPSDRFSAERTGGSVSTLTIQRTQQEDSAVYLCASSLAVASSYNEQFFGPGTRLTVL.

V is TRBV10-2 and J is TRBJ1-5; 7 bases map to TRBD1. CDR3 length equals 17 residues. The V and J ends lost 0 bases and 2 bases, in that order; junction bases with no gene match: 7. In germline, CDR1 is WSHSY, CDR2 SAAADI. The CDR3 sequence: CASSESGGGRGNQPQHF. CDR3 bases: TGCGCCAGCAGTGAGTCGGGAGGGGGCCGTGGCAATCAGCCCCAGCATTTT.

The chain uses TRBV28 and TRBJ1-1; TRBD1 matches at 9 bases. The trim removed 6 bases at V and 1 base at J, leaving 9 bases unmatched. Germline loops: CDR1 MDHEN, CDR2 SYDVKM. The CDR3 has 16 amino acids. CDR3 sequence reads: CASSYRRDRANTEAFF. The DNA of the CDR3 is TGTGCCAGCAGCTACCGCCGGGACAGGGCGAACACTGAAGCTTTCTTT.

J is TRBJ2-2 and V is TRBV7-2; no clear D. Trimming left V 1 base short and J 13 bases short, with 13 bases between. The germline V gene has CDR1 SGHTA and CDR2 FQGNSA. The CDR3 loop spans 13 amino acids. For the CDR3, the DNA is TGTGCCAGCAGCTTAGTGTTAATCGGCAGGCTGTTTTTT. This gives the protein CASSLVLIGRLFF.

The CDR3 loop reads CATSRDKLGQANTEAFF. The CDR3 nucleotides are TGTGCCACCAGCAGAGATAAATTGGGGCAGGCTAACACTGAAGCTTTCTTT. The chain recombines TRBV15 with TRBJ1-1, with D possibly matching TRBD1 (5 bases). The CDR3 covers 17 residues. Germline V gene lookup returns CDR1 LNHNV and CDR2 YYDKDF (reference sequence). The V end was cut by 0 bases, the J end by 2 bases, with 16 bases between. The whole variable domain, filled in from reference TRBV15 and TRBJ1-1, reads DAMVIQNPRYQVTQFGKPVTLSCSQTLNHNVMYWYQQKSSQAPKLLFHYYDKDFNNEADTPDNFQSRRPNTSFCFLDIRSPGLGDTAMYLCATSRDKLGQANTEAFFGQGTRLTVV.